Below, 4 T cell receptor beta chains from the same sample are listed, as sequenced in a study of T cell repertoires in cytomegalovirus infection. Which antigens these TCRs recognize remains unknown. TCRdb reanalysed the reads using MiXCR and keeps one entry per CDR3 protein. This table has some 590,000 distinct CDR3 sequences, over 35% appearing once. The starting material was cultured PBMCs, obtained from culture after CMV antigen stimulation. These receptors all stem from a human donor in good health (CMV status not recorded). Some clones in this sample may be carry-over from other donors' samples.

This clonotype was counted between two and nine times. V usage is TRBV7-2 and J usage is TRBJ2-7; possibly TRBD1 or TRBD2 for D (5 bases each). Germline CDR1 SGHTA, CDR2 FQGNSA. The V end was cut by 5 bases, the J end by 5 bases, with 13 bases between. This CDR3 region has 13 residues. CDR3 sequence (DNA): TGTGCCAGCAGCCGAGGGGTTGGACACGAGCAGTACTTC. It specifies CASSRGVGHEQYF.

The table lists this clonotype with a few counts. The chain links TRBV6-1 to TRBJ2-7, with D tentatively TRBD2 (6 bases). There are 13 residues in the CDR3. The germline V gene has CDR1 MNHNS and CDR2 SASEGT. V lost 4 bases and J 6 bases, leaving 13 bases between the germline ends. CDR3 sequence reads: CASSVGRAGEQYF. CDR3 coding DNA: TGTGCCAGCAGTGTAGGTAGAGCGGGCGAGCAGTACTTC.

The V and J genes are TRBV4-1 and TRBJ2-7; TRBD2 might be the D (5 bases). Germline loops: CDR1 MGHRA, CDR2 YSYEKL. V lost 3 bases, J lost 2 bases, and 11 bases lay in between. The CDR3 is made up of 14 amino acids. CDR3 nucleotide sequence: TGCGCCAGCAGCCAGGGTCTAGCCCCCTACGAGCAGTACTTC. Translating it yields CASSQGLAPYEQYF.

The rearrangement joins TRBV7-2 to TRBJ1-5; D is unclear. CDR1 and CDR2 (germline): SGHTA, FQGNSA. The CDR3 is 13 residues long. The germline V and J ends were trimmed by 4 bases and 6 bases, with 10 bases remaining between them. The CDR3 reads CASSSLLGQPQHF. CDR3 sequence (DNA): TGTGCCAGCAGCTCTTTACTGGGTCAGCCCCAGCATTTT.